This TCR beta chain came from a study of technical replicates of blood from a handful of donors. Germline V gives CDR1 SEHNR, CDR2 FQNEAQ (reference sequence). This CDR3 contains 15 residues. The V and J ends lost 2 bases and 0 bases respectively, with 9 bases between them. This table comes from immunoSEQ multiplex PCR, and its TCRdb copy is limited to in-frame clones, with some not included. The table lists under 95,000 clones, about 95% of them singletons. The chain recombines TRBV7-9 with TRBJ2-3; D gene uncertain. The sequence was obtained from a human donor in good health. The sequencing sample was made of T cells isolated from PBMCs. The CDR3 loop reads CASSLSGPSTDTQYF. CDR3 in DNA: TGTGCCAGCAGCTTATCCGGTCCAAGCACAGATACGCAGTATTTT. The entire variable domain, with the rest obtained from reference TRBV7-9 and TRBJ2-3, is as follows: DTGVSQNPRHKITKRGQNVTFRCDPISEHNRLYWYRQTLGQGPEFLTYFQNEAQLEKSRLLSDRFSAERPKGSFSTLEIQRTEQGDSAMYLCASSLSGPSTDTQYFGPGTRLTVL.